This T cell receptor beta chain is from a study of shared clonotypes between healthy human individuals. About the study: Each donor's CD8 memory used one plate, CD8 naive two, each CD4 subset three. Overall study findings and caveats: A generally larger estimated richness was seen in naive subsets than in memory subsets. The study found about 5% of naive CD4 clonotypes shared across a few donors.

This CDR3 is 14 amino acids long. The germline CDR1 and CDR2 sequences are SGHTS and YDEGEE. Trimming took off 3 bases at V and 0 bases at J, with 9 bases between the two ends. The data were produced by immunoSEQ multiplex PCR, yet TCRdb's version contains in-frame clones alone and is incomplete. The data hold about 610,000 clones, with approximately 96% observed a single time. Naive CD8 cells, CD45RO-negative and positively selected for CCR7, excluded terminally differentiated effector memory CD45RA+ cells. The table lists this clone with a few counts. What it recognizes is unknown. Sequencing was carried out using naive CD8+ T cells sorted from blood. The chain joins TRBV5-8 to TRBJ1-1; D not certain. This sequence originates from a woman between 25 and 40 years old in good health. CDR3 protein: CASSYQAMNTEAFF. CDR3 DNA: TGTGCCAGCAGCTACCAGGCGATGAACACTGAAGCTTTCTTT.